Listed below are T cell receptor beta chains from one sample, sequenced in a study of shared clonotypes between healthy human individuals. Libraries were prepared by immunoSEQ multiplex PCR; TCRdb keeps only in-frame clonotypes and omits some of them. This table has about 520,000 clones, 95% to 97% appearing once. The sequencing sample was made of naive CD4+ T cells sorted from blood. The origin of the receptors is a woman aged 25 to 39 in good health. Each CDR3 is given with its conserved first and last residue. The order of the fields is clone size, J gene, V gene, CDR3 protein. Size values are once, few and many counts, or a class for expanded clones, and some rows have none.

>-|TRBJ2-2|TRBV23-1
CASSQREASRGCPGELFF
>-|TRBJ2-2|TRBV4-2
CASSQDRNRGHSGELFF
>-|TRBJ2-7|TRBV12-1
CASSSRTSGSSDEQYF
>few|TRBJ2-7|TRBV2
CASILSGTGWEQYF
>-|TRBJ2-1|TRBV11-2
CASSPPTGYNEQFF
>once|TRBJ1-5|TRBV27
CASSLLNSNQPQHF
>-|TRBJ1-6|TRBV27
CASSLSGTVTQRGLHF
>-|TRBJ2-1|TRBV18
CASGRSQGAGGNEQFF
>once|TRBJ1-2|TRBV29-1
CSGRQGGDYGYTF
>-|TRBJ2-2|TRBV11-3
CASSRTSGVNTGELFF
>-|TRBJ2-1|TRBV6-5
CASSRSGDSYNEQFF
>once|TRBJ2-3|TRBV4-2
CASSPSTSGGPTDTQYF
>-|TRBJ2-1|TRBV4-1
CASSLLGLADYNEQFF
>-|TRBJ2-7|TRBV5-1
CASSLLQGSYEQYF
>-|TRBJ2-7|TRBV29-1
CSVLDRNAYEQYF
>-|TRBJ2-7|TRBV28
CASSSRQGVDEQYF
>-|TRBJ1-1|TRBV27
CASSLIAPSSVFSAFF
>-|TRBJ2-7|TRBV18
CASSPLAGPFYEQYF
>-|TRBJ2-7|TRBV6-1
CASVLDRGSYEQYF
>-|TRBJ2-1|TRBV5-1
CASSPRTNKDNEQFF
>-|TRBJ2-3|TRBV19
CASSPRQSTDTQYF
>-|TRBJ1-5|TRBV19
CASSGEQGSFNQPQHF
>-|TRBJ2-7|TRBV18
CASSPGQPWEQYF
>once|TRBJ2-5|TRBV28
CASSFSGTQYF
>-|TRBJ2-1|TRBV2
CASSEVGSGTQFF
>-|TRBJ2-7|TRBV6-1
CASSERTGTYEQYF
>-|TRBJ1-2|TRBV28
CASSLDGLGEGYTF